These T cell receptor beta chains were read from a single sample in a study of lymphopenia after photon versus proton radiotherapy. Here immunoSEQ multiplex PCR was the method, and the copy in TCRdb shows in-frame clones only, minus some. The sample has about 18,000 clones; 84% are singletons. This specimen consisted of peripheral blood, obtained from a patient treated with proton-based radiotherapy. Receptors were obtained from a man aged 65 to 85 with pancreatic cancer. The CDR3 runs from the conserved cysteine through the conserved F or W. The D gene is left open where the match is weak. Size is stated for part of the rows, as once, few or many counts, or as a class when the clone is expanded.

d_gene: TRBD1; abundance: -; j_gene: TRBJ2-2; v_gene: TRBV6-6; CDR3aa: CASSYSTGYGELFF; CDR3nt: TGTGCCAGCAGTTACTCGACAGGGTACGGGGAGCTGTTTTTT
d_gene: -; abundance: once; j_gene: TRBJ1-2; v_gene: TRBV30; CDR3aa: CAWSRQSGGYTF; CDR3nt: TGTGCCTGGAGCCGCCAGAGTGGGGGCTACACCTTC
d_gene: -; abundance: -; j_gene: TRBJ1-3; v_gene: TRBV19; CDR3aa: CASSVNSGNTIYF; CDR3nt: TGTGCCAGTAGTGTTAATTCTGGAAACACCATATATTTT
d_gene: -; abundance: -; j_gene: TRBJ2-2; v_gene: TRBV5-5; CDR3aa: CASSLGSHNTGELFF; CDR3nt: TGTGCCAGCAGCTTGGGGTCGCATAACACCGGGGAGCTGTTTTTT
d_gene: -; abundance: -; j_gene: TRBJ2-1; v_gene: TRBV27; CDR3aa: CATLTASDNEQFF; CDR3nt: TGTGCCACCCTCACGGCTAGCGACAATGAGCAGTTCTTC
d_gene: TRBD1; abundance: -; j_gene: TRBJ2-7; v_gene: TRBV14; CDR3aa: CASSQSGTVSSYEQYF; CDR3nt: TGTGCCAGCAGCCAATCTGGGACAGTAAGCTCCTACGAGCAGTACTTC
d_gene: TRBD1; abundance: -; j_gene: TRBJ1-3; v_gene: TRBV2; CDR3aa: CASSVAGQGTGNTIYF; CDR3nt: TGTGCCAGCAGCGTAGCGGGACAGGGTACCGGAAACACCATATATTTT
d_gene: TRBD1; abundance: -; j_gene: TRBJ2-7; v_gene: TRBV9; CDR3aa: CASSARDSLYEQYF; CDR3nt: TGTGCCAGCAGCGCCCGGGACAGCCTTTACGAGCAGTACTTC
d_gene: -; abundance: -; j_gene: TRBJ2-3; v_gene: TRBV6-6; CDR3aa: CASNIRGATDTQYF; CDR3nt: TGTGCCAGCAATATCAGGGGTGCCACAGATACGCAGTATTTT
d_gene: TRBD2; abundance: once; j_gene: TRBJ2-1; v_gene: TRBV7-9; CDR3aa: CASSHLGAGGNYNEQFF; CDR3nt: TGTGCCAGCAGTCACCTGGGAGCGGGAGGGAACTACAATGAGCAGTTCTTC
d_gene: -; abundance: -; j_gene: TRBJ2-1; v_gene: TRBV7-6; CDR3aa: CASSLAPFSVGDYNEQFF; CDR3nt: TGTGCCAGCAGCTTAGCCCCCTTTTCCGTGGGGGACTACAATGAGCAGTTCTTC
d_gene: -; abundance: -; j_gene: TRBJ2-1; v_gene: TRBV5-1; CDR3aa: CASSLSANSYNEQFF; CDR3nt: TGCGCCAGCAGCTTGTCAGCTAACTCCTACAATGAGCAGTTCTTC
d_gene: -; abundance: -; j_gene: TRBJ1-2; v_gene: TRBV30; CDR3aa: CAWSVEQDGGYTF; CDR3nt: TGTGCCTGGAGTGTAGAGCAGGACGGAGGCTACACCTTC
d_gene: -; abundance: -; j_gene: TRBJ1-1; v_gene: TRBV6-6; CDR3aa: CASSLTGLRSYTEAFF; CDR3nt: TGTGCCAGCAGTTTAACAGGACTCCGGTCGTACACTGAAGCTTTCTTT
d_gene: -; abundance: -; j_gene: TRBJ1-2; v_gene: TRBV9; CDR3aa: CASSSNYGYTF; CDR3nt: TGTGCCAGCAGCTCTAACTATGGCTACACCTTC
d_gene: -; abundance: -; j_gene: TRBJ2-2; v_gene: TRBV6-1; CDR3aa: CASSEFGTRNTGELFF; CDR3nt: TGTGCCAGCAGTGAATTCGGGACAAGGAACACCGGGGAGCTGTTTTTT
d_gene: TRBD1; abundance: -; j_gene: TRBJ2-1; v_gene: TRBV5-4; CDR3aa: CASSFGQEYNEQFF; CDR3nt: TGTGCCAGCAGTTTCGGACAGGAATACAATGAGCAGTTCTTC
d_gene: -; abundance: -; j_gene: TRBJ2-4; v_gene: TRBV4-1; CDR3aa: CASSQGGPTAKNIQYF; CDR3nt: TGCGCCAGCAGCCAAGGGGGACCGACAGCCAAAAACATTCAGTACTTC
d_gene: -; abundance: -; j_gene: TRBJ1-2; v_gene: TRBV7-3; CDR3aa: CASSLEFGGDYTF; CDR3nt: TGTGCCAGCAGCTTAGAATTCGGGGGTGACTACACCTTC
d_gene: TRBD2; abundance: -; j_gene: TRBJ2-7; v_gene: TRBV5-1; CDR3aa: CASRRAGEREQYF; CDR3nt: TGCGCCAGCAGACGGGCGGGAGAGCGCGAGCAGTACTTC
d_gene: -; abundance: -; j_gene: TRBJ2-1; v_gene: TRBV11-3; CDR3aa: CASSLVFGGGRYNEQFF; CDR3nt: TGTGCCAGCAGCTTAGTTTTTGGGGGAGGAAGGTACAATGAGCAGTTCTTC
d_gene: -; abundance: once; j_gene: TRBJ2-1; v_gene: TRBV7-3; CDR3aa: CASSLTPDNEQFF; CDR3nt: TGTGCCAGCAGCTTAACGCCTGACAATGAGCAGTTCTTC
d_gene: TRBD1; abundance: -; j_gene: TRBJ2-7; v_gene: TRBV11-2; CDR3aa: CASSFTGTGPYEQYF; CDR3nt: TGTGCCAGCAGCTTTACCGGGACAGGTCCCTACGAGCAGTACTTC
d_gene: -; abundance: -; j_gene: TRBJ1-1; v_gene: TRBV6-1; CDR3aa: CASSPLAGGTEAFF; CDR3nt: TGTGCCAGCAGCCCTTTGGCGGGAGGCACTGAAGCTTTCTTT
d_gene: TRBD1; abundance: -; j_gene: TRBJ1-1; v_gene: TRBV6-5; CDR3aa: CASSYPGQLNTEAFF; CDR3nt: TGTGCCAGCAGTTACCCGGGACAGCTGAACACTGAAGCTTTCTTT
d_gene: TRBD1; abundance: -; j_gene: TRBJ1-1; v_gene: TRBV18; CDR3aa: CASSRDRGPITEAEAFF; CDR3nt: TGTGCCAGCTCACGGGACAGGGGACCAATAACTGAAGCTGAAGCTTTCTTT
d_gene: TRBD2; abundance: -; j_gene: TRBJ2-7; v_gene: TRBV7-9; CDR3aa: CASSPRTETSGTEQYF; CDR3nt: TGTGCCAGCAGCCCCAGGACCGAGACTAGCGGGACCGAGCAGTACTTC
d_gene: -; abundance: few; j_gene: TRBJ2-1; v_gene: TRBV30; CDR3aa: CAWASGTPAHEQFF; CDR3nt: TGTGCCTGGGCGTCAGGGACCCCAGCCCATGAGCAGTTCTTC
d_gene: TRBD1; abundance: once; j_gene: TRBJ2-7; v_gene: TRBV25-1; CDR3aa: CASSGQARSYEQYF; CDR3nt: TGTGCCAGCAGCGGACAGGCCCGCTCCTACGAGCAGTACTTC
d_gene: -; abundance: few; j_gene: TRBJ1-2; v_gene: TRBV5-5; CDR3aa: CASSLGSYGYTF; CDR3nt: TGTGCCAGCAGCTTGGGGTCTTATGGCTACACCTTC
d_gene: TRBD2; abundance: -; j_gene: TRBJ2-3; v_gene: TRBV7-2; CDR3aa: CASSLLGAGVTDTQYF; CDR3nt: TGTGCCAGCAGCCTTCTCGGTGCGGGAGTGACAGATACGCAGTATTTT
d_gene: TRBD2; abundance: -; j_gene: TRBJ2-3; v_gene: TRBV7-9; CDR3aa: CASSQLAGGADTQYF; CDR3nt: TGTGCCAGCAGCCAACTAGCGGGGGGAGCAGATACGCAGTATTTT
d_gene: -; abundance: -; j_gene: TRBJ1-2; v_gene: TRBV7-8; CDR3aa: CASSSHRTVSGGYTF; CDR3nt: TGTGCCAGCAGCTCACACCGGACGGTCTCGGGTGGCTACACCTTC
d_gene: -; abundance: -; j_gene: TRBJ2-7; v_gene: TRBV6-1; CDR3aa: CASSEQVRILYEQYF; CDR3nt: TGTGCCAGCAGTGAACAAGTAAGGATACTCTACGAGCAGTACTTC
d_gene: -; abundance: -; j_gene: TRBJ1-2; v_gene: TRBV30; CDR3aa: CAWSVEADYGYTF; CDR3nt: TGTGCCTGGAGTGTAGAGGCCGATTATGGCTACACCTTC
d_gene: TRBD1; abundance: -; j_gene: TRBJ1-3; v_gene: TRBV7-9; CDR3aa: CASSTDRGRGLSSGNTIYF; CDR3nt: TGTGCCAGCAGTACCGACAGGGGCCGAGGGCTTAGCTCTGGAAACACCATATATTTT
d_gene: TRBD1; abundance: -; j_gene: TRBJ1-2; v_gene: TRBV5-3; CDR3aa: CAIRVLPGGRNYGYTF; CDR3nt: TGTGCCATCCGCGTTCTCCCAGGGGGCAGAAACTATGGCTACACCTTC
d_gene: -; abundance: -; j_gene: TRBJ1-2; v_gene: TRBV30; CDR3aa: CAWGANLNYGYTF; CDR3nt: TGTGCCTGGGGGGCCAACCTTAACTATGGCTACACCTTC
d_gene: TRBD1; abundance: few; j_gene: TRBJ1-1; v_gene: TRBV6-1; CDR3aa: CASSEQDRPNTEAFF; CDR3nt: TGTGCCAGCAGTGAGCAGGACAGGCCGAACACTGAAGCTTTCTTT
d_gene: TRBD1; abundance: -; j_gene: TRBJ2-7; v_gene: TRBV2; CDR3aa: CASSEGLGQGHEQYF; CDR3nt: TGTGCCAGCAGTGAAGGGTTAGGACAGGGCCACGAGCAGTACTTC
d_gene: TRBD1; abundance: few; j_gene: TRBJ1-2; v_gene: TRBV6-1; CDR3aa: CASSEAGGGAGYGYTF; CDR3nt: TGTGCCAGCAGTGAAGCGGGAGGGGGCGCCGGCTATGGCTACACCTTC
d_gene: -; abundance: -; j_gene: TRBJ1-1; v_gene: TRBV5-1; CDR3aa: CASSVQGHNTEAFF; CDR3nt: TGCGCCAGCAGCGTACAGGGTCATAACACTGAAGCTTTCTTT
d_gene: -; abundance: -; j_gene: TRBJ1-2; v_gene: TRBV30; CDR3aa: CAWIWDPVGYGYTF; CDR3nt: TGTGCCTGGATTTGGGATCCGGTCGGCTATGGCTACACCTTC
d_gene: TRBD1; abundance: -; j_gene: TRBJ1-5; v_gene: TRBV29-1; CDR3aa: CSVGTGGNQPQHF; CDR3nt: TGCAGCGTTGGAACAGGGGGCAATCAGCCCCAGCATTTT
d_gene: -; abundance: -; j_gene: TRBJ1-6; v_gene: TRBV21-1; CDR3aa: CASPGPIPHNSPLHF; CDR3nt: TGTGCCAGCCCTGGTCCTATCCCCCATAATTCACCCCTCCACTTT
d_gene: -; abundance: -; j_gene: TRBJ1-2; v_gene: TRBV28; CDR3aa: CASIGHKGPSLNYGYTF; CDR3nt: TGTGCCAGCATCGGTCATAAGGGGCCGTCCTTAAACTATGGCTACACCTTC
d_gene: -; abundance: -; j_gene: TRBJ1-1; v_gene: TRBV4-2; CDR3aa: CASRDEIPNTEAFF; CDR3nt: TGTGCCAGCAGGGATGAAATCCCGAACACTGAAGCTTTCTTT
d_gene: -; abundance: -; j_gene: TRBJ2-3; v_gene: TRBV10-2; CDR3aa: CASSGGASTDTQYF; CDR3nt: TGCGCCAGCAGCGGCGGTGCTAGCACAGATACGCAGTATTTT
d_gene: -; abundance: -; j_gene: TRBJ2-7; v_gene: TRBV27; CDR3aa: CASSLLGASSYEQYF; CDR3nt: TGTGCCAGCAGTTTATTGGGGGCAAGCTCCTACGAGCAGTACTTC
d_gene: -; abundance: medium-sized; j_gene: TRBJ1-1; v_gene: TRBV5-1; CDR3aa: CASSFTRKNTEAFF; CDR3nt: TGCGCCAGCAGCTTCACCAGGAAGAACACTGAAGCTTTCTTT